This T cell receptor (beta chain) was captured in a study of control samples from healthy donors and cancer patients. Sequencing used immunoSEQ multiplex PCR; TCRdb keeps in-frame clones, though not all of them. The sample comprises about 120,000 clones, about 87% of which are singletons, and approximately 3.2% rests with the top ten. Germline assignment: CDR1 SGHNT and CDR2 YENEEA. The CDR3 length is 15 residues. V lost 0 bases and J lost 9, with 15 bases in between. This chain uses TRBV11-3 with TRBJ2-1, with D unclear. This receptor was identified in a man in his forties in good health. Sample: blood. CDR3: CASSLDSATWGEQFF. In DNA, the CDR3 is TGTGCCAGCAGCTTAGATTCGGCAACATGGGGTGAGCAGTTCTTC.